This is a list of T cell receptor beta chains from one sample in a study of siplizumab effects on memory and regulatory T cells. TCRdb's table, derived via immunoSEQ multiplex PCR, lists solely in-frame clones and lacks some. Of fewer than 110,000 clones in the sample, about nine tenths are singletons; the top ten hold around 12%. The sequenced material came from non-Treg CD4+ T cells sorted from blood. Source of these receptors: a human donor in good health. CDR3s include the opening cysteine and the closing phenylalanine or tryptophan. D genes are given only for firm matches. Clone size is not always given. Where it is, it says once, few, many or a class for expanded clones.

d_gene: -
j_gene: TRBJ1-2
v_gene: TRBV19
abundance: -
CDR3nt: TGTGCCAGTAGCCTGGCACCCTATGGCTACACCTTC
CDR3aa: CASSLAPYGYTF

d_gene: -
j_gene: TRBJ2-7
v_gene: TRBV10-2
abundance: -
CDR3nt: TGCGCCAGCAGCCGGGGATCCTACGAGCAGTACTTC
CDR3aa: CASSRGSYEQYF

d_gene: -
j_gene: TRBJ2-7
v_gene: TRBV4-1
abundance: -
CDR3nt: TGCGCCAGCAGCCATGCGCCCCGGGGAATTTACGAGCAGTACTTC
CDR3aa: CASSHAPRGIYEQYF

d_gene: TRBD1
j_gene: TRBJ2-3
v_gene: TRBV5-1
abundance: -
CDR3nt: TGCGCCAGCAGCTCTGACAGGGGTAGCACAGATACGCAGTATTTT
CDR3aa: CASSSDRGSTDTQYF

d_gene: -
j_gene: TRBJ2-2
v_gene: TRBV5-4
abundance: -
CDR3nt: TGTGCCAGCAGCGTCAAAACCGGGGAGCTGTTTTTT
CDR3aa: CASSVKTGELFF

d_gene: TRBD2
j_gene: TRBJ2-2
v_gene: TRBV30
abundance: -
CDR3nt: TGTGCCTGGAGTGGGACTAGATCCGGGGAGCTGTTTTTT
CDR3aa: CAWSGTRSGELFF

d_gene: TRBD2
j_gene: TRBJ2-1
v_gene: TRBV7-9
abundance: -
CDR3nt: TGTGCCAGCAGCCGGACTAGCGAATACTCCTACAATGAGCAGTTCTTC
CDR3aa: CASSRTSEYSYNEQFF

d_gene: TRBD2
j_gene: TRBJ2-1
v_gene: TRBV30
abundance: -
CDR3nt: TGTGCCTGGTTGACTAGCGGGGGGCAAGAGCAGTTCTTC
CDR3aa: CAWLTSGGQEQFF

d_gene: TRBD1
j_gene: TRBJ2-1
v_gene: TRBV5-1
abundance: -
CDR3nt: TGCGCCAGCAGCCACGGGGACAGGGGAGGAATCGATGAGCAGTTCTTC
CDR3aa: CASSHGDRGGIDEQFF

d_gene: TRBD2
j_gene: TRBJ2-3
v_gene: TRBV10-3
abundance: -
CDR3nt: TGTGCCATCGCTAGCGGGATAACTAGCACAGATACGCAGTATTTT
CDR3aa: CAIASGITSTDTQYF

d_gene: -
j_gene: TRBJ1-2
v_gene: TRBV7-2
abundance: -
CDR3nt: TGTGCCAGCAGCTTAGTCGCGGCAGGCTATGGCTACACCTTC
CDR3aa: CASSLVAAGYGYTF

d_gene: TRBD1
j_gene: TRBJ2-7
v_gene: TRBV27
abundance: -
CDR3nt: TGTGCCTGCCGGAGGCAGGGGGCTTTAAGCTCCTACGAGCAGTACTTC
CDR3aa: CACRRQGALSSYEQYF

d_gene: -
j_gene: TRBJ1-1
v_gene: TRBV7-9
abundance: few
CDR3nt: TGTGCCAGCAGCTTAGCCGGTGAAGCTTTCTTT
CDR3aa: CASSLAGEAFF

d_gene: TRBD2
j_gene: TRBJ2-1
v_gene: TRBV19
abundance: -
CDR3nt: TGTGCCAGTAGTATGCTAGCGGGAGGTGTACACAATGAGCAGTTCTTC
CDR3aa: CASSMLAGGVHNEQFF

d_gene: -
j_gene: TRBJ2-5
v_gene: TRBV6-5
abundance: -
CDR3nt: TGTGCCAGCAGTTTATTAGGGACCCAGTACTTC
CDR3aa: CASSLLGTQYF